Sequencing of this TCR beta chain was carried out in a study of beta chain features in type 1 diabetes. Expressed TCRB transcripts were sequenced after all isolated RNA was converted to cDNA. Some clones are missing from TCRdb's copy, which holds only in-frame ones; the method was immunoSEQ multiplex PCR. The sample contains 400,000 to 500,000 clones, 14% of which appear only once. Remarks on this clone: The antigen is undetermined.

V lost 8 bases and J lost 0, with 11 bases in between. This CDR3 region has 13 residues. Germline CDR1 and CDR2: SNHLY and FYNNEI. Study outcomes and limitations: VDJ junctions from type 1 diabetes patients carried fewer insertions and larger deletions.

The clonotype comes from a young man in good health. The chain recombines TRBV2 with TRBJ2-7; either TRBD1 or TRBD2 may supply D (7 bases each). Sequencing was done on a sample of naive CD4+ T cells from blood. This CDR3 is CASQRDSSYEQYF. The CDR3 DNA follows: TGTGCCAGCCAGCGGGACAGCTCCTACGAGCAGTACTTC.